The 17 T cell receptor beta chains reported below all come from one sample, sequenced in a study of T cell changes during pregnancy in multiple sclerosis. Profiling relied on immunoSEQ multiplex PCR, and the TCRdb table lists in-frame clones only, not all of them. The table includes over 100,000 clones, about 94% detected once. The source was peripheral blood, collected in the third trimester of pregnancy. The receptor set was obtained from a female donor with multiple sclerosis, enrolled in a pregnancy study.

The chain recombines TRBV5-6 with TRBJ1-2; D is uncertain. Germline loops: CDR1 SGHDT, CDR2 YYEEEE. With 4 bases removed from V and 8 bases from J, the gap between germline ends came to 18 bases. The CDR3 has 14 amino acids. CDR3 loop: CASSPEAQAEGYTF. Here the CDR3 DNA reads TGTGCCAGCAGCCCGGAGGCGCAGGCTGAAGGCTACACCTTC.

This rearrangement joins TRBV5-1 to TRBJ2-3; possible D gene TRBD1, 7 bases. CDR1 and CDR2 from the germline V gene are SGHRS and YFSETQ. This CDR3 region has 14 residues. Trimming took 4 bases from V and 6 from J, leaving 15 bases between them. This CDR3 reads CASSEGQEGDTQYF. CDR3 in DNA: TGCGCCAGCAGCGAAGGACAGGAGGGGGATACGCAGTATTTT. The variable domain in full, completed from reference TRBV5-1 and TRBJ2-3, reads KAGVTQTPRYLIKTRGQQVTLSCSPISGHRSVSWYQQTPGQGLQFLFEYFSETQRNKGNFPGRFSGRQFSNSRSEMNVSTLELGDSALYLCASSEGQEGDTQYFGPGTRLTVL.

This clone has only a few counts. The chain couples TRBV6-5 to TRBJ1-6; D perhaps matches TRBD1 (5 bases). This CDR3 is built from 15 residues. Germline CDR1 and CDR2: MNHEY and SVGAGI. Trimming cost V 0 bases and J 16 bases, with 19 bases left between them. The CDR3 reads CASSYSGPRVVDLHF. In DNA, the CDR3 is TGTGCCAGCAGTTACTCGGGGCCTCGGGTCGTAGATCTCCACTTT.

Only a few counts were recorded for this clone. The rearrangement uses TRBV9 and TRBJ1-1; D not certain. From germline, CDR1 is SGDLS and CDR2 YYNGEE. This CDR3 is built from 15 residues. Trimming cost V 0 bases and J 3 bases, with 12 bases left between them. The chain's CDR3 is CASSVVMGGHTEAFF. The CDR3 region has the DNA TGTGCCAGCAGCGTAGTTATGGGAGGGCACACTGAAGCTTTCTTT.

The V call is TRBV6-5, the J call TRBJ2-7; TRBD2 agrees at 7 bases. The V and J ends lost 2 bases and 1 base, in that order; junction bases with no gene match: 2. The CDR3 spans 14 residues. CDR1 MNHEY and CDR2 SVGAGI come from the germline V gene. The CDR3 loop reads CASSYGGGSYEQYF. The CDR3 coding sequence is TGTGCCAGCAGTTACGGCGGGGGATCCTACGAGCAGTACTTC.

The chain recombines TRBV5-1 with TRBJ1-6, with D possibly TRBD1 on 5 matching bases. V gave up 0 bases and J gave up 8 bases, with 9 bases separating them. Germline V gives CDR1 SGHRS, CDR2 YFSETQ. This CDR3 is 14 amino acids long. CDR3 region: CASSLEAGYSPLHF. The DNA of the CDR3 is TGCGCCAGCAGCTTGGAGGCAGGGTATTCACCCCTCCACTTT. The full variable domain, with the rest looked up from reference TRBV5-1 and TRBJ1-6, is KAGVTQTPRYLIKTRGQQVTLSCSPISGHRSVSWYQQTPGQGLQFLFEYFSETQRNKGNFPGRFSGRQFSNSRSEMNVSTLELGDSALYLCASSLEAGYSPLHFGNGTRLTVT.

The chain has TRBV28 and TRBJ1-5; 10 bases align to TRBD1. Unmatched junction bases numbered 12, after V lost 6 bases and J lost 1 base. The CDR3 is 18 residues long. Germline CDR1 and CDR2: MDHEN and SYDVKM. This chain's CDR3 is CASSPPDRGLYSNQPQHF. The CDR3 DNA is TGTGCCAGCAGCCCTCCCGACAGGGGGCTATACAGCAATCAGCCCCAGCATTTT.

The CDR3 reads CASSLDAGPGELFF. DNA of the CDR3: TGTGCCAGCAGCTTGGATGCGGGGCCCGGGGAGCTGTTTTTT. V usage is TRBV5-4 and J usage is TRBJ2-2, with D possibly TRBD2 on 6 matching bases. Germline CDR1 is SGHNT and CDR2 is YYREEE (reference sequence). The V gene lost 0 bases and the J gene lost 6 bases, with 9 bases spanning the gap. The CDR3 runs 14 residues.

The J gene is TRBJ2-5, the V gene TRBV5-4, with 7 positions matching TRBD2. CDR1 and CDR2 from the germline V gene are SGHNT and YYREEE (reference sequence). The CDR3 length is 15 residues. V shed 1 base, J shed 2 bases, and the junction held 5 bases outside the gene matches. As DNA, the CDR3 is TGTGCCAGCAGCTTGTCCCCTAGCGGTCAAGAGACCCAGTACTTC. Translated, it gives CASSLSPSGQETQYF.

The V and J genes are TRBV9 and TRBJ1-1, with D possibly TRBD1 on 5 matching bases. The CDR3 runs 15 residues. The V gene lost 4 bases and the J gene lost 1 base, with 14 bases spanning the gap. Per germline, CDR1 SGDLS and CDR2 YYNGEE. CDR3: CASSLAGAGNTEAFF. CDR3 nucleotide sequence: TGTGCCAGCAGCTTAGCTGGGGCAGGGAACACTGAAGCTTTCTTT.

This chain connects TRBV30 to TRBJ2-7; 14 bases agree with TRBD2. V trimming: 2 bases; J trimming: 9 bases; junction bases outside the gene matches: 6. The CDR3 consists of 14 residues. Germline CDR1 GTSNPN, CDR2 SVGIG (reference sequence). CDR3 sequence (DNA): TGTGCCTGGAGTCCTGCGGGACTAGCGGGAGTGCAGTACTTC. This codes for CAWSPAGLAGVQYF.

This chain connects TRBV5-4 to TRBJ2-3; a possible D gene is TRBD2 (6 bases). Looked up from germline, CDR1 is SGHNT and CDR2 is YYREEE (reference sequence). The CDR3 covers 12 residues. V was pared by 3 bases and J by 5 bases, with 7 bases between. The CDR3 region has the DNA TGTGCCAGCAGCTGGGGGGAAGATACGCAGTATTTT. Its translation is CASSWGEDTQYF.

This chain uses TRBV2 with TRBJ1-5; 7 bases are shared with TRBD1. The CDR3 has 13 amino acids. In germline, CDR1 is SNHLY, CDR2 FYNNEI. The V gene end was trimmed by 6 bases and the J gene end by 7 bases; junction bases not matched to a gene: 6. The CDR3 nucleotides read TGTGCCAGCAGACCCGACAGGGCACAGCCCCAGCATTTT. This encodes CASRPDRAQPQHF.

The chain recombines TRBV7-2 with TRBJ2-5; TRBD2 might be the D (6 bases). CDR1 SGHTA and CDR2 FQGNSA come from the germline V gene. The CDR3 runs 14 residues. Trimming stripped 5 bases from V and 0 bases from J, with 10 bases between. CDR3 nucleotides: TGTGCCAGCAGCCCTGGGGACTACCAAGAGACCCAGTACTTC. Protein product: CASSPGDYQETQYF.

V is TRBV27 and J is TRBJ2-3, with D possibly matching TRBD2 (5 bases). CDR1 MNHEY and CDR2 SMNVEV come from the germline V gene (reference sequence). Trimming took 4 bases from V and 4 from J, leaving 12 bases between them. CDR3 size: 14 residues. The CDR3 DNA follows: TGTGCCAGCAGTTCCCTCGGGCGGGCAGATACGCAGTATTTT. It codes for CASSSLGRADTQYF.

The chain has TRBV7-3 and TRBJ2-5; D might be TRBD2 (6 bases). Deletions cut 4 bases from V and 7 bases from J, with 25 bases between. Germline V gene sequence: CDR1 SGHTA, CDR2 FQGTGA. CDR3 length equals 17 residues. The chain's CDR3 is CASSSMEGPTVLGTQYF. The CDR3 nucleotides are TGTGCCAGCAGCTCAATGGAGGGGCCAACCGTTCTAGGGACCCAGTACTTC.

The chain couples TRBV6-4 to TRBJ2-2; 12 nucleotides line up with TRBD1. The germline CDR1 and CDR2 sequences are MRHNA and SNTAGT. The V segment lost 0 bases and the J segment 6 bases; nucleotides outside the gene matches: 5. The CDR3 length is 17 residues. The CDR3 here is CASSDSGQGADPGELFF. CDR3 nucleotide sequence: TGTGCCAGCAGTGACTCGGGACAGGGGGCAGATCCCGGGGAGCTGTTTTTT.